The 12 T cell receptor beta chains reported below all come from one sample, sequenced in a study of stem cell transplantation in POMP-related autoinflammatory disease. Sequenced by immunoSEQ multiplex PCR; TCRdb stores in-frame clones only, minus some. This table has some 31,000 clones, about 86% appearing once. The material sequenced was CD4+ T cells from PBMCs, taken before stem cell transplantation. These receptors were collected from a human donor with POMP-related autoinflammation and immune dysregulation (PRAID).

The V gene is TRBV5-6, the J gene TRBJ2-5; the D gene is possibly TRBD2 (6 bases). With the DNA end fitting TRBJ2-7 better, the J assignment may be wrong. Germline V gene data show CDR1 as SGHDT and CDR2 as YYEEEE. The CDR3 is 13 amino acids. Here the CDR3 reads CASSLVGGYEQYF. CDR3 coding DNA: TGTGCCAGCAGCTTGGTCGGGGGCTACGAGCAGTACTTC.

V is TRBV4-1 and J is TRBJ2-2, with 7 bases fitting TRBD1. Germline lookup yields CDR1 MGHRA and CDR2 YSYEKL. The CDR3 covers 15 residues. V dropped 1 base and J dropped 4; count of bases not matched to a gene: 3. CDR3 amino acids: CASSQARQGTGELFF. The CDR3 nucleotides are TGCGCCAGCAGCCAAGCGCGACAGGGCACCGGGGAGCTGTTTTTT.

V usage is TRBV5-1 and J usage is TRBJ2-5, with TRBD2 matching 11 bases. Germline CDR1 reads SGHRS; CDR2 reads YFSETQ. The CDR3 totals 17 residues. V gave up 4 bases and J gave up 0 bases; unmatched junction bases: 8. The CDR3 region is CASSTFSGGAHQETQYF. The CDR3 region has the DNA TGCGCCAGCAGCACCTTTAGCGGGGGGGCCCACCAAGAGACCCAGTACTTC. Using reference TRBV5-1 and TRBJ2-5 for the parts outside the CDR3, the full variable domain is KAGVTQTPRYLIKTRGQQVTLSCSPISGHRSVSWYQQTPGQGLQFLFEYFSETQRNKGNFPGRFSGRQFSNSRSEMNVSTLELGDSALYLCASSTFSGGAHQETQYFGPGTRLLVL.

The chain employs TRBV15 and TRBJ2-3; 9 bases are a match to TRBD2. The length of the CDR3 is 17 residues. CDR1 LNHNV and CDR2 YYDKDF come from the germline V gene (reference sequence). V lost 0 bases to trimming and J lost 2 bases; unmatched junction nucleotides: 6. The DNA of the CDR3 is TGTGCCACCAGCAGAGATACCCTAGCGGGATACACAGATACGCAGTATTTT. Translating gives CATSRDTLAGYTDTQYF. Full variable domain (outside the CDR3, taken from reference TRBV15 and TRBJ2-3): DAMVIQNPRYQVTQFGKPVTLSCSQTLNHNVMYWYQQKSSQAPKLLFHYYDKDFNNEADTPDNFQSRRPNTSFCFLDIRSPGLGDTAMYLCATSRDTLAGYTDTQYFGPGTRLTVL.

This clone was detected only a few times. The chain carries TRBV7-9 and TRBJ1-2, with a weak D call TRBD1 (5 bases). The germline V gene has CDR1 SEHNR and CDR2 FQNEAQ (reference sequence). The CDR3 runs to 14 residues. V shed 1 base and J shed 3 bases, with 9 bases lying between them. CDR3 in DNA: TGTGCCAGCAGCTTAGTCAGGGAGGACTATGGCTACACCTTC. Translated, it gives CASSLVREDYGYTF.

This chain joins TRBV6-1 and TRBJ2-3; 8 bases are shared with TRBD2. CDR3 length: 15 residues. Germline V gene lookup returns CDR1 MNHNS and CDR2 SASEGT. V was clipped by 5 bases and J by 0 bases; unmatched bases: 4. The CDR3 protein is CASSFQRGSTDTQYF. The DNA for the CDR3 is TGTGCCAGCAGTTTCCAGCGGGGGAGCACAGATACGCAGTATTTT.

This sequence joins TRBV18 and TRBJ2-7; the match to TRBD2 covers 14 bases. In germline, CDR1 is KGHSH, CDR2 LQKENI. This CDR3 comprises 17 residues. With V trimmed by 3 bases and J by 2 bases, 6 bases remained unmatched. The CDR3 loop is CASSPGTSGSHPYEQYF. For the CDR3, the DNA is TGTGCCAGCTCACCCGGGACTAGCGGGAGTCACCCCTACGAGCAGTACTTC. The variable domain in full, with the rest retrieved from reference TRBV18 and TRBJ2-7, is NAGVMQNPRHLVRRRGQEARLRCSPMKGHSHVYWYRQLPEEGLKFMVYLQKENIIDESGMPKERFSAEFPKEGPSILRIQQVVRGDSAAYFCASSPGTSGSHPYEQYFGPGTRLTVT.

CDR3 DNA: TGTGCCAGCAGCCACGGAATCCGGGGGGAATCACCCCTCCACTTT. It is translated as CASSHGIRGESPLHF. The chain joins TRBV14 to TRBJ1-6, with a possible D match to TRBD1 (5 bases). The CDR3 has 15 residues. The germline gives CDR1 SGHDN, CDR2 FVKESK. Trimming shortened V by 3 bases and J by 10 bases, and 16 bases separated the two germline ends.

This clone came up once. The J gene is TRBJ2-5, the V gene TRBV5-1; TRBD1 aligns across 11 bases. CDR1 SGHRS and CDR2 YFSETQ come from the germline V gene. Losses at the gene ends were 5 bases for V and 1 base for J; bases not matched to a gene: 7. The CDR3 runs to 16 residues. CDR3 in amino acids: CASSSIGTGGQETQYF. The CDR3 nucleotides read TGCGCCAGCAGTTCGATCGGGACAGGGGGCCAAGAGACCCAGTACTTC.

This chain connects TRBV2 to TRBJ2-2; the D gene could be TRBD1 or TRBD2 (5 bases each). CDR1 SNHLY and CDR2 FYNNEI come from the germline V gene. This CDR3 comprises 16 residues. The ends were cut back, 2 bases at V and 0 bases at J, with 10 bases in the middle. The DNA of the CDR3 is TGTGCCAGCAGTGAAACTCGGGGCGCGAACACCGGGGAGCTGTTTTTT. It codes for CASSETRGANTGELFF.

The CDR3 region has the DNA TGTGCCAGCAGCGGATCCTTGGGGAACACTGAAGCTTTCTTT. The encoded protein is CASSGSLGNTEAFF. The chain recombines TRBV9 with TRBJ1-1; no definite D call. This CDR3 contains 14 residues. Germline loops: CDR1 SGDLS, CDR2 YYNGEE. V was trimmed by 3 bases and J by 1 base, leaving 10 bases between them.

The CDR3, as DNA: TGTGCCAGCAGTTACCAGGGGAGCAATCAGCCCCAGCATTTT. Amino acid sequence: CASSYQGSNQPQHF. The genes are TRBV6-6 and TRBJ1-5; D might be TRBD1 (6 bases). CDR1 is MNHNY, CDR2 SVGAGI, per germline (reference sequence). The CDR3 is 14 residues long. V lost 2 bases and J lost 1, with 6 bases in between.